This entry concerns a single T cell receptor (beta chain). Its antigen is not identified. Germline V gene data show CDR1 as SGHNT and CDR2 as YYREEE (reference sequence). Germline trimming cut 1 base from V and 2 bases from J; bases unmatched to any gene: 5. The CDR3 has 16 amino acids. This record comes from a study of shared clonotypes between healthy human individuals. General observations from the study: Memory subsets generally showed lower estimated richness than naive subsets. Naive CD4 clonotype sharing across a handful of donors was approximately 5%. Clonotypes not shared had lower generation probabilities than those common to all four donors.

Each cell subset's genomic DNA was divided evenly among several immunoSEQ plates. Produced via immunoSEQ multiplex PCR; TCRdb's table is partial and in-frame only. The table has over a million clones, 96% seen once; the top ten hold over 1%. This clonotype was obtained from a man younger than 40 in good health. Material for sequencing was naive CD4+ T cells sorted from blood. Regarding subset: CD45RA+ positively selected. The chain carries TRBV5-4 and TRBJ2-2; TRBD2 agrees at 7 bases. The CDR3 DNA is TGTGCCAGCAGCTTGTTATTGACTAGCAACACCGGGGAGCTGTTTTTT. Protein sequence: CASSLLLTSNTGELFF.